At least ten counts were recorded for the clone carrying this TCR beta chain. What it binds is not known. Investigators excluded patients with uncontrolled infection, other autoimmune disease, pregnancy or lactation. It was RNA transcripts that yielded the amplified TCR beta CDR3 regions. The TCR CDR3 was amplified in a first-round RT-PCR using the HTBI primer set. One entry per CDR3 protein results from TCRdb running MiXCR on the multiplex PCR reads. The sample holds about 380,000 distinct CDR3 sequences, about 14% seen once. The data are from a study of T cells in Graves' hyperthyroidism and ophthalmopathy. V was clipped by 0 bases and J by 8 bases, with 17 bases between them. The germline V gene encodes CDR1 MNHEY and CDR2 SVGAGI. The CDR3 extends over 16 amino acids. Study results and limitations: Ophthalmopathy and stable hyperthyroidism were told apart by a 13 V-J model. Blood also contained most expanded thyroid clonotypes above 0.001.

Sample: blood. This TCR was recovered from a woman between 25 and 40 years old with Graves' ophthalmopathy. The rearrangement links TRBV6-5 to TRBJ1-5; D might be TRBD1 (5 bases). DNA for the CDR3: TGTGCCAGCAGTTACTCGGGGCGGGGTATCGGAGAGCCCCAGCATTTT. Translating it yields CASSYSGRGIGEPQHF.